What follows is one T cell receptor beta chain and its context. This entry comes from a study of blood T cell repertoires in COVID-19. Study summary: The analysed material was cDNA or gDNA that came from T cells, B-cell-depleted T cells, or PBMCs.

Data came from immunoSEQ multiplex PCR; TCRdb stores just in-frame clones and leaves some out. Of roughly 150,000 clones listed, about 86% are singletons. The CDR3 length is 17 residues. Germline V gene lookup returns CDR1 SGHAT and CDR2 FQNNGV. The junction had 5 bases not matched to a gene; V was cut back by 5 bases and J by 0 bases. The sequence came from a human donor in a cohort sampled during active COVID-19. Material for sequencing was peripheral blood. The genes are TRBV11-2 and TRBJ2-1; 12 bases match TRBD2. The CDR3 spells CASSKGLAGSSYNEQFF. The CDR3 nucleotides read TGTGCCAGCAGCAAAGGACTAGCGGGGAGCTCCTACAATGAGCAGTTCTTC.